This TCR beta chain stems from a study of T cells in Graves' hyperthyroidism and ophthalmopathy. This clonotype has just a few counts. Using RNA transcripts as the source, TCR beta CDR3 regions were amplified. The TCR CDR3 was amplified in a first-round RT-PCR using the HTBI primer set. TCRdb fed the multiplex PCR reads into MiXCR, producing one record per CDR3 protein. Here the sample spans fewer than 250,000 distinct CDR3 sequences, 17% being singletons. The CDR3 is 14 amino acids. CDR1 and CDR2 from the germline V gene are DFQATT and SNEGSKA (reference sequence). V trimming: 6 bases; J trimming: 6 bases; junction bases outside the gene matches: 9. Newly diagnosed hyperthyroidism patients aged 18 to 65 years had disease lasting under 2 months. Orbital computed tomography and thyroid ultrasound, together with serum TRAb and thyroxine and clinical symptoms, were used for diagnoses. Each 10 ml fresh peripheral blood draw supplied the PBMCs.

This rearrangement joins TRBV20-1 to TRBJ2-1; 9 nucleotides match TRBD2. Input material: blood. This TCR derives from a man aged 45-65 years with Graves' hyperthyroidism. The CDR3 spells CSATSGRSGNEQFF. Written as DNA, the CDR3 is TGCAGTGCGACTAGCGGACGGAGCGGCAATGAGCAGTTCTTC.